These 17 T cell receptor beta chains share one sample of origin, sequenced in a study of blood T cell repertoires in COVID-19. The table came from immunoSEQ multiplex PCR; TCRdb's copy has only in-frame clones and leaves some out. The table lists 35,000 to 45,000 clones, 88% of them singletons. Sequencing was done on a sample of peripheral blood. These TCRs come from a human donor in a cohort sampled during active COVID-19.

The V and J genes are TRBV5-4 and TRBJ1-6, with D maybe TRBD1 (6 bases). V lost 4 bases and J lost 13, with 18 bases in between. This CDR3 is built from 14 residues. Germline V gene sequence: CDR1 SGHNT, CDR2 YYREEE (reference sequence). CDR3 region: CASSQAGGRGPLHF. DNA for the CDR3: TGTGCCAGCAGCCAAGCGGGGGGCAGGGGTCCCCTCCACTTT.

V and J are TRBV7-9 and TRBJ1-2; D is unresolved. This CDR3 comprises 13 residues. V was trimmed by 1 base and J by 4 bases, leaving 7 bases between them. Germline V gene sequence: CDR1 SEHNR, CDR2 FQNEAQ (reference sequence). The CDR3, as DNA: TGTGCCAGCAGCTTAGACCGCGGCTATGGCTACACCTTC. Translated: CASSLDRGYGYTF. The full variable domain, rest sourced from reference TRBV7-9 and TRBJ1-2, is DTGVSQNPRHKITKRGQNVTFRCDPISEHNRLYWYRQTLGQGPEFLTYFQNEAQLEKSRLLSDRFSAERPKGSFSTLEIQRTEQGDSAMYLCASSLDRGYGYTFGSGTRLTVV.

The V and J genes are TRBV2 and TRBJ2-2, with D possibly matching TRBD2 (6 bases). CDR1 and CDR2 (germline): SNHLY, FYNNEI. The CDR3 spans 14 residues. V was cut by 6 bases and J by 5 bases, with 13 bases left in between. CDR3 protein: CASREGWETGELFF. The CDR3 region has the DNA TGTGCCAGCAGGGAGGGATGGGAAACCGGGGAGCTGTTTTTT.

This clone was seen once. V is TRBV6-5 and J is TRBJ2-1, with D possibly matching TRBD2 (5 bases). Germline CDR1 is MNHEY and CDR2 is SVGAGI. The germline V and J ends were trimmed by 10 bases and 9 bases, with 25 bases remaining between them. CDR3 length: 15 residues. The CDR3 DNA follows: TGTGCCACCCACCCGGGCGGGCTACCGGGGTTTGAGCAGTTCTTC. This sequence encodes CATHPGGLPGFEQFF.

This clone was counted between two and nine times. In DNA form, the CDR3 reads TGTGCCAGCAGTTACTCGGGGGGGCCCGAGCAGCCCCAGCATTTT. The encoded protein is CASSYSGGPEQPQHF. The rearrangement joins TRBV6-5 to TRBJ1-5, with D perhaps matching TRBD1 (6 bases). V was shortened by 0 bases and J by 7 bases, with 13 bases between the two germline ends. Looked up from germline, CDR1 is MNHEY and CDR2 is SVGAGI. The CDR3 is 15 amino acids.

Only a few counts were recorded for this clone. This chain uses TRBV27 with TRBJ1-1, with D perhaps matching TRBD1 (6 bases). V was shortened by 6 bases and J by 4 bases, with 12 bases between the two germline ends. The CDR3 is 13 amino acids. CDR1 is MNHEY, CDR2 SMNVEV, per germline (reference sequence). CDR3 sequence reads: CASSLTGRTEAFF. The CDR3 DNA sequence: TGTGCCAGCAGCCTTACAGGGCGCACTGAAGCTTTCTTT.

Only one count was recorded for this clone. The gene calls are TRBV19 and TRBJ2-7; 7 bases map to TRBD1. CDR3 length: 15 amino acids. Germline CDR1 reads LNHDA; CDR2 reads SQIVND (reference sequence). The trim removed 3 bases at V and 0 bases at J, leaving 5 bases unmatched. This CDR3 reads CASSILGGASYEQYF. In nucleotides, the CDR3 is TGTGCCAGTAGTATTCTAGGGGGCGCCTCCTACGAGCAGTACTTC.

The chain carries TRBV5-4 and TRBJ1-4, with 8 nucleotides matching TRBD1. This CDR3 has 14 residues. CDR1 and CDR2 from the germline V gene are SGHNT and YYREEE (reference sequence). The J segment lost 8 bases and the V segment lost 3 bases, leaving 6 bases of the junction unmatched. This CDR3 is CASSSDRGGEKLFF. The CDR3 bases are TGTGCCAGCAGCTCCGACAGGGGAGGCGAAAAACTGTTTTTT.

V is TRBV9 and J is TRBJ2-3; TRBD2 might be the D (6 bases). The CDR3 is made up of 15 amino acids. Germline CDR1 reads SGDLS; CDR2 reads YYNGEE. V was cut by 0 bases and J by 4 bases, with 12 bases left in between. The CDR3 loop is CASSVAGTHSDTQYF. In nucleotides, the CDR3 is TGTGCCAGCAGCGTAGCTGGGACTCACTCAGATACGCAGTATTTT.

The chain has TRBV29-1 and TRBJ2-2, with 13 bases that match TRBD2. CDR3 length: 15 residues. Trimming cost V 4 bases and J 4 bases; bases outside gene matches: 3. Germline CDR1 reads SQVTM; CDR2 reads ANQGSEA. CDR3 loop: CSVARLAGGTGELFF. CDR3 DNA: TGCAGCGTTGCTCGACTAGCGGGGGGCACCGGGGAGCTGTTTTTT.

V usage is TRBV27 and J usage is TRBJ2-7; 9 bases line up with TRBD1. This CDR3 is 13 amino acids long. The ends lost 8 bases at V and 4 bases at J; junction bases unmatched: 6. Germline V CDR1 and CDR2: MNHEY, SMNVEV (reference sequence). In DNA, the CDR3 is TGTGCCAGCGGGGACAGGGATGCGTACGAGCAGTACTTC. It is translated as CASGDRDAYEQYF.

This sequence joins TRBV7-8 and TRBJ1-3; tentatively, D is TRBD1 (5 bases). Trimming left V 9 bases short and J 4 bases short, with 16 bases between. This CDR3 spans 14 amino acids. CDR1 and CDR2 (germline): SGHVS, FQNEAQ. The CDR3 region is CASRRGLEGNTIYF. The CDR3 bases are TGTGCCAGTCGGAGGGGCCTGGAGGGAAACACCATATATTTT.

This chain joins TRBV19 and TRBJ2-1; 9 bases align to TRBD1. The germline V gene encodes CDR1 LNHDA and CDR2 SQIVND (reference sequence). J gave up 12 bases and V 1 base, and 7 bases lay outside the gene matches. The CDR3 runs to 14 residues. The CDR3 region is CASSIGTGALGQFF. CDR3 nucleotide sequence: TGTGCCAGTAGTATAGGGACAGGGGCCCTAGGGCAGTTCTTC.

The V call is TRBV5-6, the J call TRBJ1-6, with D hard to call. V was shortened by 0 bases and J by 6 bases, with 4 bases between the two germline ends. From germline, CDR1 is SGHDT and CDR2 YYEEEE. CDR3 length: 13 amino acids. CDR3: CASSLVGNSPLHF. Written as DNA, the CDR3 is TGTGCCAGCAGCTTGGTCGGTAATTCACCCCTCCACTTT.

The chain joins TRBV4-1 to TRBJ2-1; weak D call: TRBD2 (6 bases). The CDR3 totals 13 residues. The germline CDR1 and CDR2 sequences are MGHRA and YSYEKL. The V end was cut by 4 bases, the J end by 9 bases, with 13 bases between. CDR3 residues: CASSPRLVLEQFF. The CDR3 DNA reads as TGCGCCAGCAGCCCTCGACTAGTCCTTGAGCAGTTCTTC.

V gene TRBV27 combines with J gene TRBJ1-6; 9 bases agree with TRBD1. Unmatched junction bases numbered 7, after V lost 6 bases and J lost 7 bases. This CDR3 contains 15 residues. In germline, CDR1 is MNHEY, CDR2 SMNVEV (reference sequence). The CDR3 spells CASRHRDRVNSPLHF. The CDR3 DNA reads TGTGCCAGCAGACACCGGGACAGGGTAAATTCACCCCTCCACTTT.

V gene TRBV30 combines with J gene TRBJ2-3, with 16 bases matching TRBD2. This CDR3 has 16 amino acids. V lost 8 bases and J lost 0; bases outside the gene matches: 5. CDR1 and CDR2 from the germline V gene are GTSNPN and SVGIG (reference sequence). The chain's CDR3 is CALGTSGGASTDTQYF. Written as DNA, the CDR3 is TGTGCCCTCGGGACTAGCGGGGGGGCCAGCACAGATACGCAGTATTTT.